Presented here are 9 T cell receptor beta chains from one specimen sequenced in a study of technical replicates of blood from several donors. Generated by immunoSEQ multiplex PCR, the TCRdb table keeps only in-frame clones and is missing some. This table has about 91,000 clones, about 90% appearing once. Sequences were obtained from T cells isolated from PBMCs. These receptors all come from a human donor in good health.

The CDR3: CASSHQGKGSHEQFF. The CDR3 nucleotides read TGCGCCAGCAGTCATCAGGGTAAAGGGTCCCATGAGCAGTTCTTC. The chain is built from TRBV10-1 and TRBJ2-1, with D perhaps matching TRBD1 (5 bases). Trimming removed 5 bases from V and 8 bases from J, with 19 bases in between. The CDR3 has 15 amino acids. Germline V lookup: CDR1 WNHNN, CDR2 SYGVQD (reference sequence).

The chain links TRBV6-4 to TRBJ2-3, with a tentative D call TRBD1 (6 bases). V lost 6 bases to trimming and J lost 2 bases, with 12 bases between them. This CDR3 is built from 14 residues. Germline V gives CDR1 MRHNA, CDR2 SNTAGT. CDR3 DNA sequence: TGTGCCAGCAGACCGGGACATTACACAGATACGCAGTATTTT. This translates into CASRPGHYTDTQYF.

This sequence joins TRBV12-5 and TRBJ1-5; D not resolved. Germline values: CDR1 LGHNT, CDR2 FRNRAP. Trimming took off 4 bases at V and 0 bases at J, with 13 bases between the two ends. This CDR3 has 16 residues. Here the CDR3 reads CASGSFSVYSNQPQHF. The DNA of the CDR3 is TGTGCTAGTGGTTCCTTTTCGGTTTATAGCAATCAGCCCCAGCATTTT.

The chain employs TRBV15 and TRBJ2-3, with D tentatively TRBD1 (6 bases). CDR1 is LNHNV, CDR2 YYDKDF, per germline (reference sequence). V was trimmed by 3 bases and J by 6 bases, leaving 22 bases between them. The CDR3 is made up of 17 amino acids. The CDR3 DNA is TGTGCCACCAGCAGGGCAGGGGCGGCGGGTGTCTCTGATACGCAGTATTTT. Translated: CATSRAGAAGVSDTQYF.

The chain links TRBV9 to TRBJ1-3; 7 positions agree with TRBD1. The CDR3 spans 15 residues. CDR1 is SGDLS and CDR2 is YYNGEE in the germline V gene. Trimming removed 0 bases from V and 2 bases from J; junction bases left unmatched: 2. CDR3: CASSVEGTAGNTIYF. CDR3 nucleotides: TGTGCCAGCAGCGTAGAGGGGACAGCTGGAAACACCATATATTTT.

The chain joins TRBV29-1 to TRBJ2-5; the match to TRBD2 covers 7 bases. In germline, CDR1 is SQVTM, CDR2 ANQGSEA. CDR3 length: 14 residues. The V gene end was trimmed by 7 bases and the J gene end by 5 bases; junction bases not matched to a gene: 13. Written as DNA, the CDR3 is TGCAGCGCGTCCTCGGGGAGGGCCGGCGAGACCCAGTACTTC. This codes for CSASSGRAGETQYF.

The chain carries TRBV4-1 and TRBJ1-3; possibly TRBD1 for D (5 bases). Per the germline V gene, CDR1 is MGHRA and CDR2 is YSYEKL. The CDR3 totals 15 residues. Trimming shortened V by 0 bases and J by 2 bases, and 8 bases separated the two germline ends. CDR3 in amino acids: CASSQDPGPGNTIYF. The DNA for the CDR3 is TGCGCCAGCAGCCAAGATCCAGGGCCTGGAAACACCATATATTTT.

The chain carries TRBV5-1 and TRBJ2-3; the match to TRBD2 covers 10 bases. Unmatched junction bases numbered 16, after V lost 4 bases and J lost 2 bases. This CDR3 spans 19 amino acids. The V gene's germline CDR1 is SGHRS and CDR2 YFSETQ. The CDR3 reads CASSGGLAVRGRYTDTQYF. The CDR3 bases are TGCGCCAGCAGCGGAGGACTAGCGGTTCGAGGGCGGTACACAGATACGCAGTATTTT. Together with reference TRBV5-1 and TRBJ2-3, the CDR3 gives the full variable domain: KAGVTQTPRYLIKTRGQQVTLSCSPISGHRSVSWYQQTPGQGLQFLFEYFSETQRNKGNFPGRFSGRQFSNSRSEMNVSTLELGDSALYLCASSGGLAVRGRYTDTQYFGPGTRLTVL.

The rearrangement links TRBV5-1 to TRBJ2-3; 14 positions agree with TRBD2. This CDR3 comprises 16 residues. Trimming cost V 6 bases and J 3 bases; bases outside gene matches: 6. Germline assignment: CDR1 SGHRS and CDR2 YFSETQ. The CDR3 coding sequence is TGCGCCAGCACGGGACTAGCGGGGGACCCGACAGATACGCAGTATTTT. Amino acids: CASTGLAGDPTDTQYF.